This TCR beta chain was identified in a study of blood T cell repertoires in COVID-19. Looking at the study overall: Samples representing acute and convalescent COVID-19 were sourced from the United States, Italy and Spain.

Per germline, CDR1 MGHRA and CDR2 YSYEKL. The length of the CDR3 is 16 residues. With 0 bases removed from V and 1 base from J, the gap between germline ends came to 12 bases. Under the authors' procedure: Counts of nucleated cells, estimated from reference gene primer amplification, were obtained. The data were produced by immunoSEQ multiplex PCR, yet TCRdb's version contains in-frame clones alone and is incomplete. The V and J calls and clone size are taken from that table; D and trimming were inferred from the DNA. This table has approximately 180,000 clones, 70% to 90% appearing once. This chain links TRBV4-1 with TRBJ1-1; a possible D gene is TRBD1 (5 bases). The sample comprised peripheral blood. This TCR came from a man between 60 and 75 years old with active or convalescent COVID-19. CDR3 nucleotides: TGCGCCAGCAGCCAAGATTTCGACAGAAAGAACACTGAAGCTTTCTTT. It translates to CASSQDFDRKNTEAFF.